One sample yielded the 23 T cell receptor beta chains listed below, sequenced in a study of PD-1 blockade in classical Hodgkin lymphoma. Repertoires were generated with immunoSEQ multiplex PCR, while TCRdb's copy carries only in-frame clones and drops some. Of 110,000 or so clones detected, 80% to 90% appear once; the ten largest clones hold 20%. Autologous stem cell transplantation was followed by relapse in every patient, and brentuximab vedotin exposure varied. The sequencing used peripheral blood mononuclear cells (PBMCs), collected before the second cycle of nivolumab. The source is a human donor with classical Hodgkin lymphoma.

The rearrangement links TRBV7-9 to TRBJ2-7, with TRBD2 matching 8 bases. Germline trimming cut 5 bases from V and 1 base from J; bases unmatched to any gene: 4. The CDR3 has 14 residues. Germline values: CDR1 SEHNR, CDR2 FQNEAQ (reference sequence). The chain's CDR3 is CASSGTRRSYEQYF. The CDR3 bases are TGTGCCAGCAGCGGGACTAGGCGATCCTACGAGCAGTACTTC.

The J gene is TRBJ1-2, the V gene TRBV6-1; D might be TRBD1 (5 bases). The CDR3 contains 13 residues. Trimming removed 2 bases from V and 9 bases from J, with 13 bases in between. Germline CDR1 MNHNS, CDR2 SASEGT. The DNA of the CDR3 is TGTGCCAGCAGTGAATTTGAGGGGCTGCGCTACACCTTC. Protein: CASSEFEGLRYTF.

Only one count was recorded for this clone. CDR3 amino acids: CASSHDGTRHLQETQYF. CDR3 DNA: TGTGCCAGCAGCCACGATGGGACTCGCCACCTCCAAGAGACCCAGTACTTC. This sequence joins TRBV14 and TRBJ2-5, with D perhaps matching TRBD2 (6 bases). Trimming stripped 3 bases from V and 1 base from J, with 18 bases between. Germline V gene lookup returns CDR1 SGHDN and CDR2 FVKESK. There are 17 residues in the CDR3.

This chain links TRBV5-1 with TRBJ1-1; D possibly corresponds to TRBD1 (6 bases). Per the germline V gene, CDR1 is SGHRS and CDR2 is YFSETQ. Trimming shortened V by 0 bases and J by 3 bases, and 15 bases separated the two germline ends. This CDR3 is built from 16 residues. The chain's CDR3 is CASSLGNRESDTEAFF. For the CDR3, the DNA is TGCGCCAGCAGCTTGGGCAACAGGGAATCGGACACTGAAGCTTTCTTT.

The rearrangement uses TRBV19 and TRBJ2-5; D ambiguous. The germline V gene encodes CDR1 LNHDA and CDR2 SQIVND (reference sequence). Trimming removed 1 base from V and 7 bases from J, with 10 bases in between. The CDR3 loop spans 13 amino acids. The CDR3 DNA reads as TGTGCCAGTAGTATAGTTGGGTCGGTGACCCAGTACTTC. This gives the protein CASSIVGSVTQYF. Combining the CDR3 with reference TRBV19 and TRBJ2-5 gives the whole variable domain DGGITQSPKYLFRKEGQNVTLSCEQNLNHDAMYWYRQDPGQGLRLIYYSQIVNDFQKGDIAEGYSVSREKKESFPLTVTSAQKNPTAFYLCASSIVGSVTQYFGPGTRLLVL.

The V gene is TRBV7-9, the J gene TRBJ2-7; D could derive from TRBD1 or TRBD2 (5 bases each). V lost 1 base and J 2 bases, leaving 12 bases between the germline ends. There are 15 residues in the CDR3. Germline loops: CDR1 SEHNR, CDR2 FQNEAQ (reference sequence). The CDR3 nucleotides read TGTGCCAGCAGCTTAGATGGGGACCTTACCTACGAGCAGTACTTC. Encoded protein: CASSLDGDLTYEQYF.

The V call is TRBV2, the J call TRBJ1-2; D gene ambiguous. Germline loops: CDR1 SNHLY, CDR2 FYNNEI. The CDR3 length is 16 residues. V lost 0 bases and J 0 bases, leaving 11 bases between the germline ends. The CDR3 region is CASSEALRFSNYGYTF. CDR3 sequence (DNA): TGTGCCAGCAGTGAAGCGCTTCGATTCTCTAACTATGGCTACACCTTC.

A few counts support this clone. The same CDR3 can be traced to other DNA sequences in this sample. The chain is built from TRBV7-2 and TRBJ2-1; 10 positions match TRBD2. V was pared by 5 bases and J by 4 bases, with 5 bases of the junction left unmatched. Germline V gives CDR1 SGHTA, CDR2 FQGNSA. This CDR3 region has 15 residues. Here the CDR3 reads CASSLTSGKYNEQFF. The CDR3 coding sequence is TGTGCCAGCAGCCTCACTAGCGGGAAGTACAATGAGCAGTTCTTC. The whole variable domain, remainder taken from reference TRBV7-2 and TRBJ2-1, is GAGVSQSPSNKVTEKGKDVELRCDPISGHTALYWYRQSLGQGLEFLIYFQGNSAPDKSGLPSDRFSAERTGGSVSTLTIQRTQQEDSAVYLCASSLTSGKYNEQFFGPGTRLTVL.

This rearrangement joins TRBV7-6 to TRBJ1-1; tentative D call: TRBD1 (5 bases). With 0 bases removed from V and 13 bases from J, the gap between germline ends came to 18 bases. This CDR3 is 14 amino acids long. The germline V gene has CDR1 SGHVS and CDR2 FNYEAQ. CDR3 DNA: TGTGCCAGCAGCTTAGCGCGTGGGGACGGGGGGGTTTTCTTT. It yields the protein CASSLARGDGGVFF.

The chain uses TRBV27 and TRBJ2-7; weak D call: TRBD1 (6 bases). The length of the CDR3 is 15 residues. Trimming removed 3 bases from V and 7 bases from J, with 19 bases in between. Germline lookup yields CDR1 MNHEY and CDR2 SMNVEV (reference sequence). CDR3 in DNA: TGTGCCAGCAGTTTTACCCTTACAGGGCTCCATGAGCAGTACTTC. Protein: CASSFTLTGLHEQYF.

A single count supports this clone. The chain combines TRBV19 with TRBJ1-1; 8 bases align to TRBD1. Germline values: CDR1 LNHDA, CDR2 SQIVND (reference sequence). The CDR3 covers 13 residues. V was pared by 0 bases and J by 6 bases, with 0 bases of the junction left unmatched. Here the CDR3 reads CASSIDRGPEAFF. The CDR3 coding sequence is TGTGCCAGTAGTATAGACAGGGGGCCTGAAGCTTTCTTT.

The V and J genes are TRBV19 and TRBJ1-1, with D uncertain. The germline V gene has CDR1 LNHDA and CDR2 SQIVND (reference sequence). Trimming took off 2 bases at V and 1 base at J, with 8 bases between the two ends. This CDR3 comprises 14 residues. CDR3 DNA: TGTGCCAGTAGTATACTCCCCGGGAACACTGAAGCTTTCTTT. This sequence encodes CASSILPGNTEAFF.

The V call is TRBV11-2, the J call TRBJ2-3; TRBD2 aligns across 8 bases. Unmatched junction bases numbered 10, after V lost 5 bases and J lost 3 bases. The germline V gene encodes CDR1 SGHAT and CDR2 FQNNGV. This CDR3 region has 16 residues. The CDR3 coding sequence is TGTGCCAGCAGCACGTCAGCGGGAGCGAGTACAGATACGCAGTATTTT. It translates to CASSTSAGASTDTQYF.

The chain carries TRBV19 and TRBJ2-4; D possibly corresponds to TRBD2 (6 bases). CDR3 length: 15 amino acids. Germline loops: CDR1 LNHDA, CDR2 SQIVND (reference sequence). Trimming took 6 bases from V and 0 from J, leaving 12 bases between them. For the CDR3, the DNA is TGTGCCAGTAGGGGACTGGGGACAGCCAAAAACATTCAGTACTTC. Its protein product is CASRGLGTAKNIQYF.

The V gene is TRBV18, the J gene TRBJ1-1; 8 bases are a match to TRBD1. V shed 1 base, J shed 1 base, and the junction held 5 bases outside the gene matches. The CDR3 loop spans 16 amino acids. In germline, CDR1 is KGHSH, CDR2 LQKENI. DNA of the CDR3: TGTGCCAGCTCACCACGACAGGGGTCCACGAACACTGAAGCTTTCTTT. This encodes CASSPRQGSTNTEAFF.

This chain connects TRBV13 to TRBJ2-2; 8 bases line up with TRBD2. The length of the CDR3 is 21 residues. Trimming at V came to 5 bases and at J to 1 base, leaving 21 bases not matched to a gene. CDR1 and CDR2 from the germline V gene are PRHDT and FYEKMQ (reference sequence). This CDR3 is CASSPSTGLRTSGENTGELFF. For the CDR3, the DNA is TGTGCCAGCAGCCCCTCCACAGGTCTCCGAACTAGCGGAGAGAACACCGGGGAGCTGTTTTTT.

The chain links TRBV4-1 to TRBJ2-7; weak D call: TRBD1 (6 bases). Trimming removed 2 bases from V and 2 bases from J, with 7 bases in between. Germline V gene sequence: CDR1 MGHRA, CDR2 YSYEKL. The CDR3 length is 13 residues. The CDR3, as DNA: TGCGCCAGCAGCCAACAGGGGACCTACGAGCAGTACTTC. Encoded protein: CASSQQGTYEQYF.

CDR3 region: CASRRGRSDEQFF. The CDR3 DNA is TGCGCCAGCAGACGAGGGAGATCGGATGAGCAGTTCTTC. The chain has TRBV10-2 and TRBJ2-1; TRBD2 is a possible D gene (5 bases). This CDR3 is built from 13 residues. Trimming removed 6 bases from V and 8 bases from J, with 14 bases in between. Germline lookup yields CDR1 WSHSY and CDR2 SAAADI.

The rearrangement joins TRBV11-2 to TRBJ2-1; TRBD2 agrees at 7 bases. The CDR3 runs 19 residues. Losses at the gene ends were 1 base for V and 0 bases for J; bases not matched to a gene: 12. From germline, CDR1 is SGHAT and CDR2 FQNNGV. The CDR3 reads CASSLVRGGSLVSYNEQFF. The DNA for the CDR3 is TGTGCCAGCAGCTTAGTCCGGGGCGGGAGTTTGGTCTCCTACAATGAGCAGTTCTTC.

The gene calls are TRBV19 and TRBJ1-4; tentatively, D is TRBD1 (6 bases). CDR3 length equals 15 residues. Trimming pared 8 bases from V and 3 bases from J, leaving 16 bases between. The V gene's germline CDR1 is LNHDA and CDR2 SQIVND (reference sequence). The CDR3 nucleotides read TGTGCCAGTGGACAGACCTTTCTTTCTAATGAAAAACTGTTTTTT. This translates into CASGQTFLSNEKLFF.

The rearrangement links TRBV27 to TRBJ2-1, with D unclear. Germline V gene data show CDR1 as MNHEY and CDR2 as SMNVEV (reference sequence). This CDR3 region has 14 residues. Deletions cut 3 bases from V and 6 bases from J, with 12 bases between. The CDR3 nucleotides read TGTGCCAGCAGTTTCGGCCTCCACGGCAATGAGCAGTTCTTC. Its protein product is CASSFGLHGNEQFF.

This clone has a single count. The rearrangement uses TRBV28 and TRBJ2-1; 11 positions match TRBD2. Germline loops: CDR1 MDHEN, CDR2 SYDVKM. This CDR3 contains 19 residues. J was trimmed by 2 bases and V by 6 bases; bases with no gene match: 15. CDR3 sequence reads: CASSPGGLADLTAYNEQFF. The CDR3 DNA sequence: TGTGCCAGCAGCCCGGGGGGACTAGCGGACCTCACGGCCTACAATGAGCAGTTCTTC. The full variable domain, with the rest looked up from reference TRBV28 and TRBJ2-1, is DVKVTQSSRYLVKRTGEKVFLECVQDMDHENMFWYRQDPGLGLRLIYFSYDVKMKEKGDIPEGYSVSREKKERFSLILESASTNQTSMYLCASSPGGLADLTAYNEQFFGPGTRLTVL.

This rearrangement joins TRBV27 to TRBJ2-7; the D gene is possibly TRBD2 (6 bases). Trimming shortened V by 8 bases and J by 2 bases, and 13 bases separated the two germline ends. CDR1 is MNHEY, CDR2 SMNVEV, per germline (reference sequence). The CDR3 spans 13 residues. The CDR3 nucleotides are TGTGCCAGCTCCCGGGGAGGTACCTACGAGCAGTACTTC. It yields the protein CASSRGGTYEQYF.